This TCR beta chain was obtained from a study of T cell responses to AZD1222 COVID-19 vaccine (dated by TCRdb to about 2021). Regarding the research as a whole: TCR sequencing was performed for 233 trial participants, of whom around 210 were given two doses of AZD1222 and around 25 were given two doses of MenACWY control vaccine. Trial participants were enrolled by age into 18-55, 56-69 and 70-plus year subgroups, with about 150, 28 and 57 TCR-sequenced participants respectively.

V loses 8 bases of germline sequence and J loses 3 bases, and the interval between the two ends is 14 bases. As encoded in the germline V gene, CDR1 is LGHNT while CDR2 is FRNRAP. From its cysteine to its phenylalanine, the CDR3 spans 14 amino acids. Kept here is only the CDR3 DNA, which spans 42 bases and is read in frame from base 1. Read against the paper, the sample's time point label means: about 28 days (+/-7) after the second vaccine dose. AZD1222 recipients given second doses at about 4 weeks or at about 12 weeks were pooled, since spike-specific TCR depth and breadth were not found to differ between the two schedules. Vaccinee samples came from UK trials COV001 and COV002, including a single-blind randomized controlled phase 2/3 trial of AZD1222 (ChAdOx1 nCoV-19) in healthy adults. For TCRbeta chain sequencing, PBMC samples from trial participants were taken at day 0 and at day 28 after the second dose.

General study outcomes and caveats: Reportedly, almost half of the unique spike-specific TCRs recognized epitopes lying outside the regions that are mutated in the B.1.351 and B.1.1.7 variants. No day 14 peak-response samples were available, so repertoires were characterized only after the peak T cell response. Participants were mostly white British and included more females than males, and it was suggested by the authors that clonal diversity may have been underestimated. In the small 56-69-year group, the increase in depth fell short of significance, most likely because of low power. CD4 TCRs associated with the vaccine covered the entire spike protein, and the dominant responses were in regions 160-218 and 743-854. A significant rise in spike-specific TCR breadth and depth was observed after two AZD1222 doses relative to day 0 and relative to MenACWY recipients. Conclusions about previously exposed vaccinees are limited because only five to seven AZD1222 recipients were SARS-CoV-2 seropositive at baseline.

The CDR3 regions of human TCRbeta chains were subjected to immunosequencing. Concerning the study's data processing: TCRs in the repertoires were compared against a reference library of SARS-CoV-2-specific TCRs that had been generated with the MIRA antigen-specificity platform. Breadth meant the fraction of unique TCRs that were SARS-CoV-2-associated, whereas depth meant the fraction of total T cells that were SARS-CoV-2-associated. Each spike-specific TCR was assigned to its reactive spike region and to a CD4 or CD8 class using the MIRA data. Log10-transformed breadth and depth values were compared by one-way ANOVA with Sidak's multiple comparisons tests. Entries here come from immuneACCESS through TCRdb and include only in-frame sequences with V and J called. Some clones fail to appear in such tables; in the studies checked, an unresolved V gene covers under half of the shortfall, and the cause of the remainder is unknown. From that table come the V and J calls and clone size; the DNA was used to work out D and trimming. For this sample the table gives about 160,000 clones, of which about nine tenths were detected only once. The ten largest make up 3.5% to 4% of the sample.

As concerns this clone: Its antigen remains undetermined. There are no base qualities to consult, and no much larger clone falls within one base.

The sample was peripheral blood, taken 28 days after the second AZD1222 dose. The receptor comes from an adult who received the AZD1222 COVID-19 vaccine. Recombination linked TRBV12-5 to TRBJ2-1, and the D gene may be TRBD2, 5 bases matching. The sequenced DNA: TGTGCTAGTACTAGGGCCAATTTCTACAATGAGCAGTTCTTC. This encodes CASTRANFYNEQFF.